This is a list of T cell receptor beta chains from one sample in a study of blood T cell repertoires in COVID-19. TCRdb's copy holds only in-frame clones and misses some; the assay was immunoSEQ multiplex PCR. Of over 100,000 clones detected, 55% to 75% appear once; the ten largest clones hold 1.5% to 2%. Material: peripheral blood. These receptors came from a woman in her 70s with acute or convalescent COVID-19. The CDR3 runs from the conserved cysteine through the conserved F or W. D genes are given only for firm matches. The listing skips clone size in some rows; elsewhere it reads once, few, many or a size class.

V	D	J	size	CDR3	DNA
TRBV9	TRBD1	TRBJ1-2	.	CASSADDREILYGYTF	TGTGCCAGCAGCGCAGACGACAGGGAAATACTCTATGGCTACACCTTC
TRBV2	.	TRBJ2-5	.	CASRKTLIGRRGAQETQYF	TGTGCCAGCAGGAAAACACTTATAGGGAGGCGAGGGGCCCAAGAGACCCAGTACTTC
TRBV11-1	.	TRBJ1-1	.	CASSIYSGVTEAFF	TGTGCCAGCAGCATATACTCAGGGGTTACTGAAGCTTTCTTT
TRBV20-1	.	TRBJ2-5	.	CSASREETQYF	TGCAGTGCTAGCAGGGAAGAGACCCAGTACTTC
TRBV28	TRBD2	TRBJ2-3	few	CASSYSTSGSDTQYF	TGTGCCAGCAGTTATTCCACTAGCGGAAGCGATACGCAGTATTTT
TRBV4-1	.	TRBJ2-7	few	CASSPTATYEQYF	TGCGCCAGCAGCCCGACAGCCACCTACGAGCAGTACTTC
TRBV10-3	.	TRBJ2-5	.	CAISDRSSSGSKETQYF	TGTGCCATCAGTGATAGGTCAAGCTCCGGGTCGAAAGAGACCCAGTACTTC
TRBV29-1	TRBD2	TRBJ2-1	.	CSVALVAGHEQFF	TGCAGCGTTGCTTTGGTAGCGGGGCATGAGCAGTTCTTC
TRBV11-2	.	TRBJ2-2	.	CASSFLRSIGELFF	TGTGCCAGCAGCTTCCTAAGGAGTATCGGGGAGCTGTTTTTT
TRBV7-8	.	TRBJ2-7	.	CASSLAQNYEQYF	TGTGCCAGCAGCTTGGCTCAAAACTACGAGCAGTACTTC
TRBV21-1	.	TRBJ2-5	few	CASSLGLAETQYF	TGTGCCAGCAGTCTCGGACTAGCGGAGACCCAGTACTTC
TRBV30	.	TRBJ2-3	.	CAWSIKGNTDTQYF	TGTGCCTGGAGTATAAAGGGGAACACAGATACGCAGTATTTT
TRBV4-1	TRBD2	TRBJ2-7	.	CASSHGLAAYEQYF	TGCGCCAGCAGCCACGGACTAGCGGCTTACGAGCAGTACTTC
TRBV28	TRBD1	TRBJ2-6	.	CAGQGSASGANVLTF	TGTGCCGGACAGGGGTCGGCCTCTGGGGCCAACGTCCTGACTTTC
TRBV5-1	TRBD1	TRBJ1-1	.	CASSFERGLGTEAFF	TGCGCCAGCAGCTTTGAAAGGGGGCTCGGCACTGAAGCTTTCTTT
TRBV5-1	TRBD2	TRBJ2-7	.	CASSLVAGAGEQYF	TGCGCCAGCAGCTTGGTAGCGGGAGCGGGCGAGCAGTACTTC
TRBV2	.	TRBJ1-6	few	CASSEIAGNSPLHF	TGTGCCAGCAGTGAGATCGCAGGGAATTCACCCCTCCACTTT
TRBV19	.	TRBJ1-1	.	CASSIDLSALNPAFF	TGTGCCAGTAGTATAGACCTATCCGCACTCAACCCTGCTTTCTTT
TRBV28	TRBD2	TRBJ2-5	.	CASSLPTWGGQYF	TGTGCCAGCAGTCTGCCGACCTGGGGGGGCCAGTACTTC
TRBV2	TRBD1	TRBJ2-7	.	CASSRDRASYEQYF	TGTGCCAGCAGTAGGGACAGGGCCTCCTACGAGCAGTACTTC
TRBV28	TRBD1	TRBJ1-1	.	CASSPRTGNTEAFF	TGTGCCAGCAGCCCCAGGACAGGGAACACTGAAGCTTTCTTT
TRBV5-4	TRBD1	TRBJ2-7	once	CASSYFGQGGVYGQYF	TGTGCCAGCAGCTATTTCGGACAGGGAGGTGTGTACGGGCAGTACTTC
TRBV6-7	TRBD2	TRBJ2-4	.	CASSYSRLAGSLAKNIQYF	TGTGCCAGCAGTTACTCGAGGCTAGCGGGATCTCTAGCCAAAAACATTCAGTACTTC
TRBV27	.	TRBJ2-1	.	CASSFLGLTGLKAAYNEQFF	TGTGCCAGCAGTTTCCTTGGACTGACGGGATTAAAGGCGGCCTACAATGAGCAGTTCTTC
TRBV11-2	TRBD1	TRBJ2-1	.	CASSVDRDRPQFF	TGTGCCAGCAGCGTCGACCGGGACAGGCCGCAGTTCTTC